The entry below gives a single TCR beta chain sequence along with its context. The specificity of this receptor is unknown. The junction departs from the called germline gene at one end, perhaps through a read error. Ficoll-Paque density gradient centrifugation was used to isolate PBMCs. This record belongs to a study of T-cell memory formation after mild COVID-19 (dated by TCRdb to the early 2020s). Study-wide context: Most TCR sequence clusters were specific to one of the two donors. Two young, previously healthy adult volunteers, one female and one male, were included in the cohort. Longitudinal TCRalpha and TCRbeta repertoire sequencing tracked T-cell clones expanding and contracting after mild COVID-19 in two donors. Results and caveats for the whole study, not just this receptor: The detection of some responding clones in pre-infection memory suggests that pre-existing cross-reactive memory T cells joined the SARS-CoV-2 response. Contracting CD4+ clones appeared mostly in the CM and EM memory subsets, whereas CD8+ clones were enriched in EMRA. The study covered only two mild cases, and larger cohorts including severe cases with pre-infection samples were considered necessary. SARS-CoV-2 specificity of the second-wave clones peaking on day 37 was not confirmed. Clones contracting from day 15 to 85 had balanced CD4/CD8 phenotypes, while a second wave expanding from day 15 to 37 was biased towards CD4+.

Sequencing was performed on an Illumina NovaSeq 6000. TCRalpha and TCRbeta cDNA libraries were built by 5'RACE with constant-segment primers, adding sample barcodes and unique molecular identifiers. Trizol reagent was used to extract RNA from every sample. Libraries were amplified in two PCR steps, with a second sample barcode and Illumina TruSeq adapters added in the second step. The libraries were sequenced on an Illumina NovaSeq using 2 x 150 bp paired-end reads. On the authors' methods: With migec v1.2.7, reads were demultiplexed and then collapsed into UMI-guided consensus sequences. Using mixcr v2.1.11, the UMI consensuses were aligned to TRA and TRB V and J templates and assembled into clonotypes. A clonotype was counted as expanded or contracted only if both edgeR and NoisET called the change significant, with noise models trained on biological replicates. edgeR calls used a false discovery rate-adjusted p below 0.01 and a log2 fold-change threshold of 1. As an exploratory analysis of dynamics, max-normalized trajectories of the 1000 most abundant clonotypes were examined by PCA with hierarchical clustering. Separately sequenced CD4+ and CD8+ repertoires were used to assign the CD4 or CD8 phenotype of responding clones. TCRdb handled the public reads itself, with Q25 trimming in fastp and clone calling in MiXCR, and kept productive beta chains. All rows with the same CDR3 protein become a single entry with the most common DNA and genes. The V and J calls reflect TCRdb's pipeline rather than the authors' work. This sample lists hundreds of thousands of distinct CDR3 sequences; 20% to 25% were detected once. The ten top clones hold around 8.4% of the sample.

The CDR3 goes from the cysteine to the phenylalanine over 14 residues. The DNA shown is the 42-base CDR3, in frame from base 1. According to the germline V gene, CDR1 reads MDHEN and CDR2 reads SYDVKM. Source material: PBMCs or a T cell subset sorted from them (not recorded which). The chain is encoded by TRBV28 joined to TRBJ1-1; matching of 6 bases hints at TRBD1 as the D gene. The TCR sequence derives from an adult woman who had mild COVID-19 (a few samples of this study predate the infection). The sample titles of this study are shuffled in the database, so cell type and time point are left out; the donor was told from shared clones. The DNA reads TGTGCTAGCAGTCAGACGTGGGGGGCCACTGAAGCTTTCTTT. It encodes CASSQTWGATEAFF.